This T cell receptor (beta chain) came from a study of T cells in Graves' hyperthyroidism and ophthalmopathy. Study results and caveats: Peripheral blood also featured most of the thyroid clonotypes expanded above 0.001.

In this sample, this clonotype turned up many times. Its target is unknown. The germline gives CDR1 GTSNPN, CDR2 SVGIG (reference sequence). The CDR3 loop spans 14 amino acids. V dropped 2 bases and J dropped 0 bases, with 8 bases sitting between them. Amplification of TCR beta CDR3 regions used RNA as the template. First-round RT-PCR of the TCR CDR3 relied on the HTBI primer set. TCRdb reprocessed the multiplex PCR reads with MiXCR, giving one entry per CDR3 protein. The repertoire holds around 620,000 distinct CDR3 sequences, 15% to 20% seen once, with 3.5% to 4% in the top ten. The chain carries TRBV30 and TRBJ2-1; a weak D match, TRBD2 (6 bases). The source is a woman aged 25 to 39 with Graves' hyperthyroidism. The sequenced sample consisted of blood. CDR3 coding DNA: TGTGCCTGGAGTTTGACTAGCTCCTACAATGAGCAGTTCTTC. Translation: CAWSLTSSYNEQFF.